A selection of T cell receptor beta chains follows, all from one sample in a study of T cell responses to AZD1222 COVID-19 vaccine. Profiling relied on immunoSEQ multiplex PCR, and the TCRdb table lists in-frame clones only, not all of them. The data contain approximately 45,000 clones, approximately 90% of them seen just once; the ten biggest clones take up more than 0.95%. The sample consisted of peripheral blood, taken 28 days after the second AZD1222 dose. The origin of the receptors is an adult who received the AZD1222 COVID-19 vaccine. CDR3s include the opening cysteine and the closing phenylalanine or tryptophan. The order of the fields is D gene, J gene, clone size, V gene, CDR3 DNA, CDR3 protein. The D gene is left open where the match is weak. Not every row has a clone size; where given, it reads once, few, many or a size class.

D gene: .; J gene: TRBJ2-7; clone size: once; V gene: TRBV12-5; CDR3 DNA: TGTGCTAGTGGTTTCAAAGGCCCACACGAGCAGTACTTC; CDR3 protein: CASGFKGPHEQYF
D gene: .; J gene: TRBJ1-5; clone size: .; V gene: TRBV16; CDR3 DNA: TGTGCCAGCAGCCAATCCGGGGGTTATAGCAATCAGCCCCAGCATTTT; CDR3 protein: CASSQSGGYSNQPQHF
D gene: .; J gene: TRBJ2-3; clone size: .; V gene: TRBV4-3; CDR3 DNA: TGCGCCAGCAGCTCCGCGGTGGAGGCAGATACGCAGTATTTT; CDR3 protein: CASSSAVEADTQYF
D gene: .; J gene: TRBJ2-1; clone size: .; V gene: TRBV7-8; CDR3 DNA: TGTGCCAGCAGCTTAGCAACCGGGACTCTGCTAGGGGAGCAGTTCTTC; CDR3 protein: CASSLATGTLLGEQFF
D gene: TRBD2; J gene: TRBJ2-5; clone size: .; V gene: TRBV9; CDR3 DNA: TGTGCCAGCAGCCCCCGGAAGACTAGCGGGAGTGGAGAGACCCAGTACTTC; CDR3 protein: CASSPRKTSGSGETQYF
D gene: TRBD2; J gene: TRBJ2-2; clone size: once; V gene: TRBV19; CDR3 DNA: TGTGCCAGTAGTATACGGACTAGCGCCCCGGGGGAGCTGTTTTTT; CDR3 protein: CASSIRTSAPGELFF
D gene: .; J gene: TRBJ1-5; clone size: few; V gene: TRBV6-5; CDR3 DNA: TGTGCCAGCAGTTACTCTACAGGACCCAATCAGCCCCAGCATTTT; CDR3 protein: CASSYSTGPNQPQHF
D gene: .; J gene: TRBJ2-5; clone size: once; V gene: TRBV7-6; CDR3 DNA: TGTGCCAGCAGCTTAAGTAAAAGGCGTCGGAGGCTAGCTGAGTACCAAGAGACCCAGTACTTC; CDR3 protein: CASSLSKRRRRLAEYQETQYF
D gene: .; J gene: TRBJ1-3; clone size: .; V gene: TRBV19; CDR3 DNA: TGTGCCAGTAGTTACGGGGACTCTGGAAACACCATATATTTT; CDR3 protein: CASSYGDSGNTIYF
D gene: .; J gene: TRBJ2-7; clone size: .; V gene: TRBV3-1/TRBV3-2; CDR3 DNA: TGTGCCAGCAGCGCCGGGTCCTACGAGCAGTACTTC; CDR3 protein: CASSAGSYEQYF
D gene: TRBD2; J gene: TRBJ2-1; clone size: .; V gene: TRBV6-4; CDR3 DNA: TGTGCCAGCAGCGGACTAGCGGGAACCTACAATGAGCAGTTCTTC; CDR3 protein: CASSGLAGTYNEQFF
D gene: .; J gene: TRBJ1-1; clone size: once; V gene: TRBV11-2; CDR3 DNA: TGTGCCACCTTGAGGACGGGCGGCTGGGACACTGAAGCTTTCTTT; CDR3 protein: CATLRTGGWDTEAFF
D gene: TRBD2; J gene: TRBJ2-5; clone size: .; V gene: TRBV28; CDR3 DNA: TGTGCCAGCAGTTCGAAAACCGGGACTAGATTGGAGACCCAGTACTTC; CDR3 protein: CASSSKTGTRLETQYF
D gene: TRBD2; J gene: TRBJ2-7; clone size: .; V gene: TRBV2; CDR3 DNA: TGTGCCAGCAGTAGAATCGGACTAGCCGACGAGCAGTACTTC; CDR3 protein: CASSRIGLADEQYF
D gene: TRBD2; J gene: TRBJ2-7; clone size: .; V gene: TRBV14; CDR3 DNA: TGTGCCAGCAGCCTAGCGGGAGGGTTGAGCGAGCAGTACTTC; CDR3 protein: CASSLAGGLSEQYF
D gene: .; J gene: TRBJ1-5; clone size: .; V gene: TRBV28; CDR3 DNA: TGTGCCAGCAGCCAGGAGGTAGAGGGTCAGCCCCAGCATTTT; CDR3 protein: CASSQEVEGQPQHF